This TCR beta chain was sequenced in a study of early T cells in non-severe SARS-CoV-2 infection. At the level of the study: Chains stayed unpaired after sequencing of bulk RNA from unsorted whole blood.

TCRdb recomputed calls from the 5' RACE reads with MiXCR, one row per CDR3 protein. The table lists tens of thousands of distinct CDR3 sequences, under 15% of them singletons. CDR3 size: 15 residues. Germline lookup yields CDR1 LNHNV and CDR2 YYDKDF (reference sequence). The V and J ends lost 0 bases and 2 bases respectively, with 10 bases between them. As to this clonotype: The final CDR3 position lacks the conserved phenylalanine or tryptophan, pointing to a likely read error.

The sequenced sample was whole blood. The chain couples TRBV15 to TRBJ2-5; D uncertain. This sequence was found in an adult who was a healthcare worker with PCR-confirmed SARS-CoV-2 infection or an uninfected control (not recorded which). CDR3 bases: TGTGCCACCAGCAGAGATCAAGTTGGACAAGAGACCCAGTACCTC. Translating it yields CATSRDQVGQETQYL.